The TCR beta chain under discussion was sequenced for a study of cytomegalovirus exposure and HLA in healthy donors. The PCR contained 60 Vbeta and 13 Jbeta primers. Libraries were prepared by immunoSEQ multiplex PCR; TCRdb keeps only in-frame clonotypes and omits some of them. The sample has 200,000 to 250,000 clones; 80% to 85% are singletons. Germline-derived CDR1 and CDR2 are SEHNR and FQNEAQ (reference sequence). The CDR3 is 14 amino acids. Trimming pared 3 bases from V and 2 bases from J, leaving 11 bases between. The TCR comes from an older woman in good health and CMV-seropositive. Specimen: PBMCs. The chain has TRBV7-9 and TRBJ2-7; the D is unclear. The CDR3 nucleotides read TGTGCCAGCAGCTTCGTAAACAGCCCCTACGAGCAGTACTTC. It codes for CASSFVNSPYEQYF.